The 5 T cell receptor beta chains given below trace back to one sample, sequenced in a study of blood T cell repertoires in COVID-19. Generated by immunoSEQ multiplex PCR, the TCRdb table keeps only in-frame clones and is missing some. This table has around 230,000 clones, around 83% appearing once. The specimen was peripheral blood. The receptor set was obtained from a woman between 50 and 59 years old with acute or convalescent COVID-19.

Here the CDR3 DNA reads TGCGCCAGCAAAAGCGAGGGTTATGAAAAACTGTTTTTT. Residues: CASKSEGYEKLFF. The gene calls are TRBV5-1 and TRBJ1-4; D is undetermined. In germline, CDR1 is SGHRS, CDR2 YFSETQ. The CDR3 runs 13 residues. The V end was cut by 6 bases, the J end by 6 bases, with 12 bases between.

The chain joins TRBV24-1 to TRBJ2-1, with a weak D call TRBD2 (6 bases). Looked up from germline, CDR1 is KGHDR and CDR2 is SFDVKD. The CDR3 covers 16 residues. The V end was cut by 4 bases, the J end by 1 base, with 13 bases between. CDR3 region: CATSDPRAGSYNEQFF. Here the CDR3 DNA reads TGTGCCACCAGTGACCCCCGCGCGGGGTCCTACAATGAGCAGTTCTTC.

The gene calls are TRBV6-1 and TRBJ2-7, with 8 bases identical to TRBD2. Germline lookup yields CDR1 MNHNS and CDR2 SASEGT. After removal of 3 bases from V and 2 bases from J, the junction contained 9 bases not matched to a gene. The CDR3 has 16 residues. CDR3 in amino acids: CASSDLGTRETYEQYF. Written as DNA, the CDR3 is TGTGCCAGCAGTGATCTCGGGACTAGGGAAACCTACGAGCAGTACTTC.

V gene TRBV9 combines with J gene TRBJ2-3, with 7 bases aligning to TRBD2. Losses at the gene ends were 3 bases for V and 1 base for J; bases not matched to a gene: 5. Germline-derived CDR1 and CDR2 are SGDLS and YYNGEE. This CDR3 has 15 amino acids. CDR3: CASSGSSGGTDTQYF. For the CDR3, the DNA is TGTGCCAGCAGCGGGTCTAGCGGAGGCACAGATACGCAGTATTTT.

This clone was seen only a few times. This sequence joins TRBV7-2 and TRBJ1-4; the D gene is possibly TRBD1 (5 bases). The germline V and J ends were trimmed by 10 bases and 4 bases, with 13 bases remaining between them. CDR1 is SGHTA and CDR2 is FQGNSA in the germline V gene. The CDR3 runs to 13 residues. In DNA, the CDR3 is TGTGCCACCGCGGACACAGATAATGAAAAACTGTTTTTT. Protein product: CATADTDNEKLFF.